The T cell receptor beta chain described here comes from a study of T cell changes during pregnancy in multiple sclerosis (dated by TCRdb to the late 2010s). As for the study more broadly: In women with multiple sclerosis, the researchers looked at how the T cell repertoire shifted as pregnancy progressed.

The protocol used for the library was the immunoSEQ multiplex PCR assay. What TCRdb holds here is the immuneACCESS table cut down to in-frame rearrangements. Part of the clones is not present; checked against another copy, under half of the missing clones reflect an unresolved V gene, and the others are unexplained. Present in this sample are some 60,000 clones, 93% of which were seen just once. Approximately 2% of the sample goes to the ten largest clones. A word on this clone: Its antigen has not been determined. Per-base quality was not reported, and no clone a single base away is much larger than it.

The CDR3 measures 16 amino acids from cysteine to phenylalanine. Here the CDR3 DNA is all that survives: 48 bases in frame from base 1. V is clipped by 0 bases and J by 4 bases, and the sequence between their germline boundaries is 15 bases long. Via the germline V gene, CDR1 is SGHDN and CDR2 FVKESK. This specimen consisted of peripheral blood, obtained after pregnancy. The rearrangement joined TRBV14 to TRBJ2-5, with TRBD1 as a weak D call on 6 bases. This sequence was found in a female donor with multiple sclerosis, enrolled in a pregnancy study. The nucleotides are TGTGCCAGCAGCCAAGATTTAGCCAGGGGAAGAGAGACCCAGTACTTC. Its amino acids are CASSQDLARGRETQYF.